This T cell receptor (beta chain) was identified during a study of cytomegalovirus exposure and HLA in healthy donors. On the study more broadly: Both the 120 validation repertoires and the approximately 700 first-cohort repertoires used the same platform, as reported by a later analysis. The study's findings and limits: Published work reported that the classifier diagnosed cytomegalovirus status with high specificity and sensitivity. The authors listed about 170 TCR beta chains as cytomegalovirus-associated.

Assay used: immunoSEQ multiplex PCR; TCRdb lists only in-frame clones, some missing. The sample records tens of thousands of clones, 85% to 95% being singletons. The donors were part of the validation cohort, which consisted of under 150 subjects and was separate from the first cohort of hundreds of subjects. To note about this clone: Its antigen is as yet unknown.

Sequencing used PBMCs. This receptor was obtained from a man between 18 and 35 years old in good health and CMV-seronegative.

The CDR3 loop is CASSKGQGRTDEAFF. The CDR3 nucleotides read TGTGCCAGCAGCAAAGGACAGGGGAGGACCGATGAAGCTTTCTTT. The rearrangement joins TRBV28 to TRBJ1-1; 9 bases are a match to TRBD1. Trimming cost V 6 bases and J 7 bases; bases outside gene matches: 12. This CDR3 contains 15 residues. Germline CDR1 and CDR2: MDHEN and SYDVKM.